Below, 29 T cell receptor beta chains from the same sample are listed, as sequenced in a study of vaccination and CD4 T cells after COVID-19. With the Oncomine TCR Beta short-read assay, DNA from cultured CD4+ T cells was sequenced. TCRdb independently ran MiXCR on the PCR reads; one entry per CDR3 protein. The data show about 15,000 distinct CDR3 sequences, about 25% seen once. Treatment indicated: approximately 10-day PBMC culture with coronavirus spike peptide pools or control peptides (ViraFEST assay). These receptors have no identified antigens. Sequencing used cultured CD4+ T cells from blood. All receptors come from a human donor with COVID-19.

CDR3 nucleotide sequence: TGTGCCAGTAGTACGCGAACAACAGGGGTCACCGGGGAGCTGTTTTTT. It yields the protein CASSTRTTGVTGELFF. This chain connects TRBV19 to TRBJ2-2, with TRBD1 matching over 7 bases. This CDR3 region has 16 residues. Trimming removed 4 bases from V and 4 bases from J; junction bases left unmatched: 9. The V gene's germline CDR1 is LNHDA and CDR2 SQIVND (reference sequence).

This clonotype was detected a few times. This sequence joins TRBV7-2 and TRBJ1-1; D ambiguous. Trimming shortened V by 5 bases and J by 1 base, and 8 bases separated the two germline ends. Germline loops: CDR1 SGHTA, CDR2 FQGNSA. The CDR3 contains 13 residues. In DNA, the CDR3 is TGTGCCAGCAGCCCCCGAGCGAACACTGAAGCTTTCTTT. Protein product: CASSPRANTEAFF.

This chain uses TRBV4-3 with TRBJ1-2, with 9 positions matching TRBD1. With V trimmed by 0 bases and J by 2 bases, 10 bases remained unmatched. The CDR3 extends over 18 amino acids. Germline CDR1 LGHNA, CDR2 YSLEER. Here the CDR3 DNA reads TGCGCCAGCAGCCAAGATATTGGGACAGGGAGCAGGAACTATGGCTACACCTTC. Its translation: CASSQDIGTGSRNYGYTF.

This clonotype is labeled medium-sized (0.01 to 0.1%). The chain uses TRBV20-1 and TRBJ2-3; D may be TRBD1 (6 bases). The CDR3 contains 14 residues. Looked up from germline, CDR1 is DFQATT and CDR2 is SNEGSKA (reference sequence). V lost 3 bases to trimming and J lost 2 bases, with 12 bases between them. The CDR3: CSASPGDLTDTQYF. CDR3 sequence (DNA): TGCAGTGCTAGCCCAGGGGACCTCACAGATACGCAGTATTTT.

This clonotype was detected a few times. The V call is TRBV2, the J call TRBJ1-2; 8 bases are a match to TRBD1. The CDR3 is 15 amino acids. V trimming: 5 bases; J trimming: 4 bases; junction bases outside the gene matches: 9. Germline V CDR1 and CDR2: SNHLY, FYNNEI. CDR3 residues: CASSKTGGESYGYTF. CDR3 nucleotide sequence: TGTGCCAGCAGTAAAACAGGGGGAGAGAGCTATGGCTACACCTTC.

Points on this clonotype: One base away lies a much larger clone, so this may be a sequencing read error. This chain joins TRBV20-1 and TRBJ1-5; possibly TRBD1 for D (6 bases). CDR1 DFQATT and CDR2 SNEGSKA come from the germline V gene (reference sequence). Trimming pared 2 bases from V and 0 bases from J, leaving 17 bases between. This CDR3 has 17 amino acids. The CDR3 region has the DNA TGCAGTGCTAGATCACCGGGGGCGGGGGATAGCAATCAGCCCCAGCATTTT. Translated: CSARSPGAGDSNQPQHF.

The chain is built from TRBV5-8 and TRBJ2-3; D unresolved. V lost 2 bases, J lost 7 bases, and 2 bases lay in between. Germline CDR1 SGHTS, CDR2 YDEGEE. CDR3 size: 10 residues. The CDR3 DNA sequence: TGTGCCAGCAGCTTTAATACGCAGTATTTT. This sequence encodes CASSFNTQYF.

The sample holds a few counts of this clonotype. V and J are TRBV11-2 and TRBJ2-5; D possibly corresponds to TRBD1 (6 bases). This CDR3 is 12 amino acids long. The V and J ends lost 8 bases and 5 bases respectively, with 12 bases between them. The V gene's germline CDR1 is SGHAT and CDR2 FQNNGV. CDR3 bases: TGTGCCAGCGCCCACAGGGCGGAGACCCAGTACTTC. Encoded protein: CASAHRAETQYF.

The chain links TRBV7-2 to TRBJ2-7, with no clear D. The ends were cut back, 0 bases at V and 4 bases at J, with 16 bases in the middle. CDR1 and CDR2 from the germline V gene are SGHTA and FQGNSA. This CDR3 is built from 16 residues. CDR3 DNA sequence: TGTGCCAGCAGCTTAGCGCCAGGTCCCTCATATTACGAGCAGTACTTC. This codes for CASSLAPGPSYYEQYF. Full variable domain (outside the CDR3, taken from reference TRBV7-2 and TRBJ2-7): GAGVSQSPSNKVTEKGKDVELRCDPISGHTALYWYRQSLGQGLEFLIYFQGNSAPDKSGLPSDRFSAERTGGSVSTLTIQRTQQEDSAVYLCASSLAPGPSYYEQYFGPGTRLTVT.

CDR3 coding DNA: TGCAGTGCTCAGGACAGGGGTTCTATCAGCAATCAGCCCCAGCATTTT. Its protein product is CSAQDRGSISNQPQHF. The chain combines TRBV20-1 with TRBJ1-5; TRBD1 agrees at 9 bases. Germline V lookup: CDR1 DFQATT, CDR2 SNEGSKA (reference sequence). The V and J ends lost 5 bases and 1 base, in that order; junction bases with no gene match: 9. The CDR3 is 16 residues long.

Judged by abundance, this clonotype is medium-sized (0.01 to 0.1%). The chain combines TRBV20-1 with TRBJ1-3; 7 bases align to TRBD1. The CDR3 spans 15 residues. Germline V CDR1 and CDR2: DFQATT, SNEGSKA (reference sequence). The junction had 12 bases not matched to a gene; V was cut back by 6 bases and J by 4 bases. The CDR3 is CSAQQGILAGNTIYF. For the CDR3, the DNA is TGCAGTGCGCAACAGGGGATCTTAGCAGGAAACACCATATATTTT.

This clonotype was detected only a few times. The J gene is TRBJ1-1, the V gene TRBV27, with D perhaps matching TRBD1 (6 bases). The V and J ends lost 5 bases and 4 bases respectively, with 11 bases between them. The CDR3 covers 13 residues. Germline V gene lookup returns CDR1 MNHEY and CDR2 SMNVEV (reference sequence). The CDR3: CASSERGGTEAFF. The CDR3 coding sequence is TGTGCCAGCAGTGAGAGGGGGGGCACTGAAGCTTTCTTT.

This clonotype was observed a few times. This chain joins TRBV28 and TRBJ1-6; D unclear. The CDR3 sequence is 14 residues long. Germline loops: CDR1 MDHEN, CDR2 SYDVKM. Trimming shortened V by 5 bases and J by 8 bases, and 13 bases separated the two germline ends. CDR3 amino acids: CASSPLVSYSPLHF. The CDR3 DNA is TGTGCCAGCAGTCCGTTGGTCAGCTATTCACCCCTCCACTTT.

The chain carries TRBV15 and TRBJ1-3; D not certain. V lost 0 bases and J 3 bases, leaving 6 bases between the germline ends. Per germline, CDR1 LNHNV and CDR2 YYDKDF (reference sequence). The CDR3 has 14 residues. CDR3: CATSRDRSGNTIYF. DNA for the CDR3: TGTGCCACCAGCAGAGATCGAAGTGGAAACACCATATATTTT.

The V gene is TRBV6-5, the J gene TRBJ2-4; no definite D call. CDR3 length: 13 residues. V lost 0 bases and J 5 bases, leaving 5 bases between the germline ends. Germline V gene lookup returns CDR1 MNHEY and CDR2 SVGAGI. CDR3 loop: CASSYSKENIQYF. The CDR3 DNA is TGTGCCAGCAGTTACTCGAAGGAAAACATTCAGTACTTC.

This clonotype turned up a few times. The chain is built from TRBV20-1 and TRBJ1-2; D not certain. The germline V gene has CDR1 DFQATT and CDR2 SNEGSKA (reference sequence). The length of the CDR3 is 14 residues. Trimming took 5 bases from V and 12 from J, leaving 25 bases between them. CDR3 region: CSAPRIDGHYGHTF. CDR3 DNA sequence: TGCAGTGCTCCTCGGATAGACGGTCATTACGGACACACCTTC.

The rearrangement joins TRBV12-3 or TRBV12-4 to TRBJ2-7, with 11 bases lining up with TRBD1. The V segment lost 4 bases and the J segment 3 bases; nucleotides outside the gene matches: 5. CDR3 length: 15 amino acids. CDR3 nucleotides: TGTGCCAGCAGTTGGGGACAGGGGGAAAACTACGAGCAGTACTTC. This encodes CASSWGQGENYEQYF.

This sequence joins TRBV10-2 and TRBJ2-5; 10 bases are a match to TRBD2. With V trimmed by 6 bases and J by 5 bases, 12 bases remained unmatched. The CDR3 is made up of 16 amino acids. CDR1 WSHSY and CDR2 SAAADI come from the germline V gene. This chain's CDR3 is CASRSSGGASYETQYF. The CDR3 region has the DNA TGCGCCAGCAGATCCAGCGGGGGGGCGTCTTATGAGACCCAGTACTTC.

The table lists this clonotype with a few counts. V gene TRBV20-1 combines with J gene TRBJ2-5, with 7 bases that match TRBD2. The CDR3 has 12 residues. CDR1 is DFQATT, CDR2 SNEGSKA, per germline (reference sequence). Trimming cost V 7 bases and J 5 bases; bases outside gene matches: 7. Here the CDR3 reads CSGNSGLETQYF. The CDR3 nucleotides are TGCAGTGGCAATAGCGGGTTGGAGACCCAGTACTTC.

This chain connects TRBV4-3 to TRBJ1-2, with D possibly matching TRBD1 (5 bases). Trimming stripped 0 bases from V and 4 bases from J, with 9 bases between. CDR1 is LGHNA and CDR2 is YSLEER in the germline V gene. The CDR3 sequence is 14 residues long. The CDR3 loop reads CASSQETGAYGYTF. The CDR3 DNA sequence: TGCGCCAGCAGCCAAGAAACCGGGGCCTATGGCTACACCTTC.

A few counts support this clonotype. The gene calls are TRBV5-4 and TRBJ2-5; 8 bases match TRBD2. CDR3 length equals 14 residues. The V segment lost 4 bases and the J segment 8 bases; nucleotides outside the gene matches: 10. CDR1 is SGHNT, CDR2 YYREEE, per germline (reference sequence). The CDR3 spells CASSLRGGPGTQYF. Here the CDR3 DNA reads TGTGCCAGCAGCCTCCGCGGGGGGCCCGGCACCCAGTACTTC.

The chain carries TRBV30 and TRBJ2-6, with TRBD1 matching 10 bases. This CDR3 spans 18 amino acids. The germline V gene encodes CDR1 GTSNPN and CDR2 SVGIG (reference sequence). Unmatched junction bases numbered 11, after V lost 2 bases and J lost 4 bases. CDR3: CAWSHGQGDWYGANVLTF. DNA of the CDR3: TGTGCCTGGAGTCACGGACAGGGGGATTGGTACGGGGCCAACGTCCTGACTTTC.

This clonotype was seen only a few times. The J gene is TRBJ1-4, the V gene TRBV6-5, with D perhaps matching TRBD1 (5 bases). Looked up from germline, CDR1 is MNHEY and CDR2 is SVGAGI. Trimming removed 2 bases at V and 8 bases at J, with 18 bases between. There are 16 residues in the CDR3. CDR3 bases: TGTGCCAGCAGTTACCCGGTGGGGGGGGAGGTAGAAAAACTGTTTTTT. Encoded protein: CASSYPVGGEVEKLFF.

The chain is built from TRBV28 and TRBJ1-4; D is possibly TRBD1 (6 bases). Germline CDR1 is MDHEN and CDR2 is SYDVKM. Between the trimmed V and J ends, which lost 4 bases and 4 bases, there was a span of 19 bases. The CDR3 runs to 17 residues. As DNA, the CDR3 is TGTGCCAGCAGTTCCATAATTACAGGGAGCTATAATGAAAAACTGTTTTTT. Encoded protein: CASSSIITGSYNEKLFF. The full variable domain, in which reference TRBV28 and TRBJ1-4 provide the parts outside the CDR3, is DVKVTQSSRYLVKRTGEKVFLECVQDMDHENMFWYRQDPGLGLRLIYFSYDVKMKEKGDIPEGYSVSREKKERFSLILESASTNQTSMYLCASSSIITGSYNEKLFFGSGTQLSVL.

This clonotype is termed medium-sized. The genes are TRBV27 and TRBJ1-6, with TRBD1 matching 7 bases. The trim removed 9 bases at V and 6 bases at J, leaving 5 bases unmatched. The CDR3 loop spans 13 amino acids. CDR1 MNHEY and CDR2 SMNVEV come from the germline V gene (reference sequence). In DNA, the CDR3 is TGTGCCAGTGGACAGGCGTTTAATTCACCCCTCCACTTT. It specifies CASGQAFNSPLHF.

V gene TRBV6-1 combines with J gene TRBJ1-5; D remains unclear. V gave up 9 bases and J gave up 6 bases, with 9 bases separating them. CDR3 length: 11 amino acids. The germline V gene has CDR1 MNHNS and CDR2 SASEGT. In DNA, the CDR3 is TGTGCCAGTAATAGTGGTCAGCCCCAGCATTTT. Translation gives CASNSGQPQHF.

This clonotype is labeled as medium-sized. The gene calls are TRBV30 and TRBJ1-2; 8 positions match TRBD1. The V gene end was trimmed by 2 bases and the J gene end by 7 bases; junction bases not matched to a gene: 9. This CDR3 contains 14 residues. CDR1 and CDR2 (germline): GTSNPN, SVGIG (reference sequence). The CDR3 region is CAWSTDREIGGYTF. The CDR3 DNA reads as TGTGCCTGGAGTACGGACAGGGAGATTGGTGGCTACACCTTC. Supplemented by reference TRBV30 and TRBJ1-2, the full variable domain reads SQTIHQWPATLVQPVGSPLSLECTVEGTSNPNLYWYRQAAGRGLQLLFYSVGIGQISSEVPQNLSASRPQDRQFILSSKKLLLSDSGFYLCAWSTDREIGGYTFGSGTRLTVV.

This chain joins TRBV20-1 and TRBJ2-1; 11 nucleotides match TRBD2. V trimming: 6 bases; J trimming: 0 bases; junction bases outside the gene matches: 7. CDR1 DFQATT and CDR2 SNEGSKA come from the germline V gene (reference sequence). This CDR3 is built from 16 residues. The chain's CDR3 is CSAPRLAGSSYNEQFF. In DNA, the CDR3 is TGCAGTGCCCCGAGACTAGCGGGGAGCTCCTACAATGAGCAGTTCTTC.

A few counts support this clonotype. The chain has TRBV19 and TRBJ1-5; 9 bases are shared with TRBD1. The CDR3 is 14 residues long. Germline CDR1 and CDR2: LNHDA and SQIVND (reference sequence). With 5 bases clipped from V and 6 bases from J, the junction kept 5 bases outside the gene matches. The CDR3 DNA is TGTGCCAGTAGTCCAACAGGGGGCGGTCAGCCCCAGCATTTT. Encoded protein: CASSPTGGGQPQHF.